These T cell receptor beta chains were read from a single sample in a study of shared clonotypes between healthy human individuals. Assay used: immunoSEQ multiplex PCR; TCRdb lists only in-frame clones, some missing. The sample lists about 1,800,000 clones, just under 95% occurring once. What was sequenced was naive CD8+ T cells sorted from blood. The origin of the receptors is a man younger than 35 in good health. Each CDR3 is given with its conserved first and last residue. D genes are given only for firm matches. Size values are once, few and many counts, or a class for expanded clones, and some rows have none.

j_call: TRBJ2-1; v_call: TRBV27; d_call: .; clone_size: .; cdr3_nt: TGTGCCAGCAGTTTATTTTCAGGGAGCAATGAGCAGTTCTTC; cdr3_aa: CASSLFSGSNEQFF
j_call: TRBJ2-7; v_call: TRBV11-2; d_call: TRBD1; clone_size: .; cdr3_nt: TGTGCCAGCAGCTCGGGACAGGGTGTGGGAGAGCAGTACTTC; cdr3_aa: CASSSGQGVGEQYF
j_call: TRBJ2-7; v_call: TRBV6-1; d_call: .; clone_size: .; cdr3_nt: TGTGCCAGCAGTGAAGCCCTATTCGGTACAGGGATCCAATACGAGCAGTACTTC; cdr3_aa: CASSEALFGTGIQYEQYF
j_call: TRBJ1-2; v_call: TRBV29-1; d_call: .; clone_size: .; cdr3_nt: TGCAGCGTTGATAAAGGGAGAAGCGATGGCTACACCTTC; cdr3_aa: CSVDKGRSDGYTF
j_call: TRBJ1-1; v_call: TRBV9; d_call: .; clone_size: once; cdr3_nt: TGTGCCAGCGAACAGATGAACACTGAAGCTTTCTTT; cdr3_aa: CASEQMNTEAFF
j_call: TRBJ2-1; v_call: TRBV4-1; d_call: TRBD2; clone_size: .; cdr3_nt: TGCGCCAGCAGCCAGCAGGGACTAGCGGGAGCGGGTGAGCAGTTCTTC; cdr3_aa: CASSQQGLAGAGEQFF
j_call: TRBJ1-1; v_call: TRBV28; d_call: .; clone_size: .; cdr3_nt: TGTGCCAGCAGTTTATCGGAGAACACTGAAGCTTTCTTT; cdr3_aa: CASSLSENTEAFF
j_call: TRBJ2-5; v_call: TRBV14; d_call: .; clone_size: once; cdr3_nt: TGTGCCAGCAGCCAAGATGGCGAAGGGCGCGAGACCCAGTACTTC; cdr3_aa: CASSQDGEGRETQYF
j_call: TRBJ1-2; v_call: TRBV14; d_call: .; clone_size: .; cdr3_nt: TGTGCCAGCAGCCAAGAAGGGTCTGAACCTGGCTACACCTTC; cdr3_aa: CASSQEGSEPGYTF
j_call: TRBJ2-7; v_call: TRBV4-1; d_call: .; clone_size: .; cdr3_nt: TGCGCCAGCAGCCAAGGGACGGCTGGCTACTCCTACGAGCAGTACTTC; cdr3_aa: CASSQGTAGYSYEQYF
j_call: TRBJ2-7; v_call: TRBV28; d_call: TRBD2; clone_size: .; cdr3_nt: TGTGCCAGCAGTTTAGTTGGACTAGCGGGGGGGCACTACGAGCAGTACTTC; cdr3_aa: CASSLVGLAGGHYEQYF
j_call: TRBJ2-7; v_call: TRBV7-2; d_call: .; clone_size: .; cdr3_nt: TGTGCCAGCAGCTTGGCAGGGGAACGTGGCTACGAGCAGTACTTC; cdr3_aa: CASSLAGERGYEQYF
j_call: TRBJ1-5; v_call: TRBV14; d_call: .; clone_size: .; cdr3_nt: TGTGCCAGCAGCCAAGAAAGGGACCAGCCCCAGCATTTT; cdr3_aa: CASSQERDQPQHF
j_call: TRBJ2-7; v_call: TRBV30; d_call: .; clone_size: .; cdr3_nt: TGTGCCTGGAGTGTAGGGGTAGAAGAGGGCTACGAGCAGTACTTC; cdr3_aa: CAWSVGVEEGYEQYF
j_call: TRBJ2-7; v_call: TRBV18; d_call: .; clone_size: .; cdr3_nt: TGTGCCAGCTCACCCGGCGACACCTATGCGCAGTACTTC; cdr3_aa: CASSPGDTYAQYF
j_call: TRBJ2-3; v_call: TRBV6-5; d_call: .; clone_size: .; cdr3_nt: TGTGCCAGCAGTTACGGGTTAGGGGCCAGCACAGATACGCAGTATTTT; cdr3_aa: CASSYGLGASTDTQYF
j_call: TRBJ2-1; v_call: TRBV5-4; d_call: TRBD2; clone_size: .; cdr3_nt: TGTGCCAGCAGCTTGGGCCCGGGACTAGCGGCAGAATACAATGAGCAGTTCTTC; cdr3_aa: CASSLGPGLAAEYNEQFF
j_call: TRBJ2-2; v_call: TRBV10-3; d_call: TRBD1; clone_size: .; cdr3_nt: TGTGCCATCAGTCCGGGACAGGGGTATCCCGGGGAGCTGTTTTTT; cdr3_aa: CAISPGQGYPGELFF
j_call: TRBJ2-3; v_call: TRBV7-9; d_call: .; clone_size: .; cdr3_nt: TGTGCCAGCAGCTTTCCGGGACCAGATACGCAGTATTTT; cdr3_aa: CASSFPGPDTQYF
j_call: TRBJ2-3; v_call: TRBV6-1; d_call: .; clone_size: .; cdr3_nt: TGTGCCAGCAGTGATAGGGACAAGCTCCTCACAGATACGCAGTATTTT; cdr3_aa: CASSDRDKLLTDTQYF
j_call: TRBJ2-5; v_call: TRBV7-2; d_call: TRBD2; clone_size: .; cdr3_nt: TGTGCCAGCAGCTTAACGGGACTAGCGGGGGAGACCCAGTACTTC; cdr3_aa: CASSLTGLAGETQYF
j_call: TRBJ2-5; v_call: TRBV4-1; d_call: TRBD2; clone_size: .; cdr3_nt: TGCGCCAGCAGCCAAGATCCCGGCGGGGGGGGACAAGAGACCCAGTACTTC; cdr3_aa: CASSQDPGGGGQETQYF
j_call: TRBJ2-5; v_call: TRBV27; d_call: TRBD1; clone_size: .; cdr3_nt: TGTGCCAGCAGTTCCACAGGGGCGGAGACCCAGTACTTC; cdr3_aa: CASSSTGAETQYF
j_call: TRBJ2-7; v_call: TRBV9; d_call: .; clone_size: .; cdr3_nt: TGTGCCAGCAGCGTAGGCGGCACCGACTACGAGCAGTACTTC; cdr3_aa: CASSVGGTDYEQYF
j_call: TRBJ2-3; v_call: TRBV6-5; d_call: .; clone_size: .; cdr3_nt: TGTGCCAGCAGCCAAGGGTTCACAGATACGCAGTATTTT; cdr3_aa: CASSQGFTDTQYF
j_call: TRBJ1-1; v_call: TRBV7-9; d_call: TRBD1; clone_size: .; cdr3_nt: TGTGCCAGCAGCACCGACCCAGGGGGGACTGAAGCTTTCTTT; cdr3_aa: CASSTDPGGTEAFF
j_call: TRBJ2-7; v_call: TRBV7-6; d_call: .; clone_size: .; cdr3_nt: TGTGCCAGCAGCTTAGCCCTGGAGGGCTACGAGCAGTACTTC; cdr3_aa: CASSLALEGYEQYF
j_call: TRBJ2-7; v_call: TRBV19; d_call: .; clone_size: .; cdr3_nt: TGTGCCAGTAGTGGGTCAGCCTCATCCCACGAGCAGTACTTC; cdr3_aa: CASSGSASSHEQYF
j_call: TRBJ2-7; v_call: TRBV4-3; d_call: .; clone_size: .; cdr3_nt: TGCGCCAGCAGCCAAGAAGGGCCCCACGAGCAGTACTTC; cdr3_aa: CASSQEGPHEQYF
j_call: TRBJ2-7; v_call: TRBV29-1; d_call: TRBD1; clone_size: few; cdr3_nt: TGCAGCGTGGGACCGGGACAGGGCTACGAGCAGTACTTC; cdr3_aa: CSVGPGQGYEQYF
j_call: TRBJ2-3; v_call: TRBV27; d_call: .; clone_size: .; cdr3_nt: TGTGCCAGCAGTTTCTCGTCATATGGGACGGATACGCAGTATTTT; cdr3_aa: CASSFSSYGTDTQYF
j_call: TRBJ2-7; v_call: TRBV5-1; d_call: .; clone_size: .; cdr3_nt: TGCGCCAGCGGCCTAGGGGGATACGAGCAGTACTTC; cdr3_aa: CASGLGGYEQYF
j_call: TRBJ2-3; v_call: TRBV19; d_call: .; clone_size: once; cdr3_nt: TGTGCCAGTAGTTGGGCAGGGGTGGTAGATACGCAGTATTTT; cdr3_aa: CASSWAGVVDTQYF
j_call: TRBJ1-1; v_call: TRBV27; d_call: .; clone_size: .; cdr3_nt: TGTGCCAGCAGGCCACAGGGTCGGTCTGAAGCTTTCTTT; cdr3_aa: CASRPQGRSEAFF
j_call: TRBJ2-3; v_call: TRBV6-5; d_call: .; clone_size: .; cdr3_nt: TGTGCCAGCAGACCTCGGGACTTGCGCACAGATACGCAGTATTTT; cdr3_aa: CASRPRDLRTDTQYF
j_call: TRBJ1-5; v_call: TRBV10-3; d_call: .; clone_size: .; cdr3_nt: TGTGCCATCAGTGACTCGGGGGATCAGCCCCAGCATTTT; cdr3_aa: CAISDSGDQPQHF
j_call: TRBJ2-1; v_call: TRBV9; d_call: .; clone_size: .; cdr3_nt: TGTGCCAGCAGCGTAGTACCGGGATCCTACAATGAGCAGTTCTTC; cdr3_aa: CASSVVPGSYNEQFF
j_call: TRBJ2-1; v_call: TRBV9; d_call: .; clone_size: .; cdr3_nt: TGTGCCAGCAGCGTTGACGGGGGCACCATCTACAATGAGCAGTTCTTC; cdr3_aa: CASSVDGGTIYNEQFF
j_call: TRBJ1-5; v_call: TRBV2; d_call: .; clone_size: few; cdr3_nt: TGTGCCAGCACAGACCCCTATAGCAATCAGCCCCAGCATTTT; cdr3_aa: CASTDPYSNQPQHF
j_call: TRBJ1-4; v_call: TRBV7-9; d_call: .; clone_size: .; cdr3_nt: TGTGCCAGCAGCACAGGTGGGGAGTTTAATGAAAAACTGTTTTTT; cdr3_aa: CASSTGGEFNEKLFF
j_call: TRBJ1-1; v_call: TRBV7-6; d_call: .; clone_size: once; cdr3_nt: TGTGCCAGCAGCTTAATGGGGGGTGAAGCTTTCTTT; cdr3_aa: CASSLMGGEAFF
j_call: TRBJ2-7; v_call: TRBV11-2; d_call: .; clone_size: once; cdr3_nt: TGTGCCAGCAGCACCCTCCCGACTTACGAGCAGTACTTC; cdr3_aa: CASSTLPTYEQYF